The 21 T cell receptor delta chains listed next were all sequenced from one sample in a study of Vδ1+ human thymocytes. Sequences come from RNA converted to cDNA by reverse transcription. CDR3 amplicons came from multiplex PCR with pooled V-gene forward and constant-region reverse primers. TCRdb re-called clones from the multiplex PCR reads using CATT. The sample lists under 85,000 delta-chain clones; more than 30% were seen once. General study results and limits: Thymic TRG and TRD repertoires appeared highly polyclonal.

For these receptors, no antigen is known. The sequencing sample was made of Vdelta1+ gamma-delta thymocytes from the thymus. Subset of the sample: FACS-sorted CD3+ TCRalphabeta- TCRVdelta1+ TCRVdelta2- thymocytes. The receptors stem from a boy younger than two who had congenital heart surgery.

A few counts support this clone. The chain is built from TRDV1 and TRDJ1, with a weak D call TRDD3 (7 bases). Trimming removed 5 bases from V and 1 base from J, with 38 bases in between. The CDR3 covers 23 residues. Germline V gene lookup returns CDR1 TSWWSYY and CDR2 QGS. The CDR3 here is CALGTGPSHPTGARVGSTDKLIF. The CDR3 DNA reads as TGTGCTCTTGGGACAGGGCCTTCCCACCCTACTGGGGCCCGGGTAGGCTCCACCGATAAACTCATCTTT.

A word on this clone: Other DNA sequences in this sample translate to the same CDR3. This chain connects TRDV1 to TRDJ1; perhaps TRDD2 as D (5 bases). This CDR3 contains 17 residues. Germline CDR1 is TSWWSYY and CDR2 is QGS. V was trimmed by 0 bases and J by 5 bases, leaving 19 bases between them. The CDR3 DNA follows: TGTGCTCTTGGGGAACTTCACCCTACGTCTCAAACTGATAAACTCATCTTT. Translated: CALGELHPTSQTDKLIF.

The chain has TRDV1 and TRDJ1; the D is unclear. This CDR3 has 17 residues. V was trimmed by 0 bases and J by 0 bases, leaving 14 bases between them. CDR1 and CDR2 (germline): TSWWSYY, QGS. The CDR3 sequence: CALGELNVQGYTDKLIF. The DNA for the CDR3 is TGTGCTCTTGGGGAACTGAATGTCCAGGGGTACACCGATAAACTCATCTTT.

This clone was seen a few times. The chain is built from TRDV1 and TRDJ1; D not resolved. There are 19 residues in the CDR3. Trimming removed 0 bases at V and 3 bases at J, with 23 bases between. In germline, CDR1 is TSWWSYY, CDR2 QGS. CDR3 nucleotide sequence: TGTGCTCTTGGGGAACTGACTCTTTCAAGGGGCTATACTGCCGATAAACTCATCTTT. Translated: CALGELTLSRGYTADKLIF.

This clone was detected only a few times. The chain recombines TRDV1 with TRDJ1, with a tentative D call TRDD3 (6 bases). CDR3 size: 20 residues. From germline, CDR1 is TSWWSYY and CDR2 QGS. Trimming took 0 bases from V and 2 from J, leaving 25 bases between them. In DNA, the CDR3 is TGTGCTCTTGGGGAACTATTAGGCGGAAGGTGGGGGGTGGCTACCGATAAACTCATCTTT. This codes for CALGELLGGRWGVATDKLIF.

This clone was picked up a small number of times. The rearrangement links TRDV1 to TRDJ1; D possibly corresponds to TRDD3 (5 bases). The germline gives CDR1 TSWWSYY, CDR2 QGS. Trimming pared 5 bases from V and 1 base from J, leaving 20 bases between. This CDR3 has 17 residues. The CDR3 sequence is CALGSTKGIAVTDKLIF. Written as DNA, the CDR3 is TGTGCTCTTGGGTCGACGAAAGGGATCGCGGTCACCGATAAACTCATCTTT.

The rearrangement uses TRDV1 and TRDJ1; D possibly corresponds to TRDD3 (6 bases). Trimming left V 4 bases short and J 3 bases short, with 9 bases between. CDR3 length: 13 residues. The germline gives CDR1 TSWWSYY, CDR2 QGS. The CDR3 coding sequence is TGTGCTCTTGGGGGATCTGGGGCCGATAAACTCATCTTT. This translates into CALGGSGADKLIF.

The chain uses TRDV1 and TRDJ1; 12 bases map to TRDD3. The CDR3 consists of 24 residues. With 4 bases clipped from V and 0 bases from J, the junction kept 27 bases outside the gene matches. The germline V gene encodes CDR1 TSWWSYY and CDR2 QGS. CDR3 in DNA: TGTGCTCTTGGGGCCCTAATTACCCCCCATTCCGGACTGGGGGATACTCCGTACACCGATAAACTCATCTTT. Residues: CALGALITPHSGLGDTPYTDKLIF.

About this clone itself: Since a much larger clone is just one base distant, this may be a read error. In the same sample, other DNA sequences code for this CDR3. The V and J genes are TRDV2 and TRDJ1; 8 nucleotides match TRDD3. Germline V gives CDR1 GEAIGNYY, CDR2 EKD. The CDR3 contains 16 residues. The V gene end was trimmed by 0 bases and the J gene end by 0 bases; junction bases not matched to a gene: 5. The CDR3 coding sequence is TGTGCCTGTGACACCGTGCTGGGGGACAACACCGATAAACTCATCTTT. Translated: CACDTVLGDNTDKLIF.

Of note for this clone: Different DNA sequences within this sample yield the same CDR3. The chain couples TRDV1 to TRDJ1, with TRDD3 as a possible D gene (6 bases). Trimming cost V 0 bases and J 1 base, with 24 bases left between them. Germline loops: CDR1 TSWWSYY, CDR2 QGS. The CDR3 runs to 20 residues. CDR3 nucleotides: TGTGCTCTTGGGGAACTAGAATCCCCCCTTGGGGGCTGGCCCACCGATAAACTCATCTTT. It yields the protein CALGELESPLGGWPTDKLIF.

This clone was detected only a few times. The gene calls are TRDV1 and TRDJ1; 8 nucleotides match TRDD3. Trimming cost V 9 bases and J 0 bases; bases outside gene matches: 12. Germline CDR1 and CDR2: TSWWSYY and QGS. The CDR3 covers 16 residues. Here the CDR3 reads CALSLLGDRYTDKLIF. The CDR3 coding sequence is TGTGCTCTGTCCCTCCTGGGGGACCGGTACACCGATAAACTCATCTTT.

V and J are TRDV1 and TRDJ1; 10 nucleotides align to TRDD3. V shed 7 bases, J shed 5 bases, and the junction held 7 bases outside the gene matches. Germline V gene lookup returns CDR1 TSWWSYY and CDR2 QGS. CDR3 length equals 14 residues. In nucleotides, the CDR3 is TGTGCTCTTGTCCGTGGGGGATACAAGGATAAACTCATCTTT. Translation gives CALVRGGYKDKLIF.

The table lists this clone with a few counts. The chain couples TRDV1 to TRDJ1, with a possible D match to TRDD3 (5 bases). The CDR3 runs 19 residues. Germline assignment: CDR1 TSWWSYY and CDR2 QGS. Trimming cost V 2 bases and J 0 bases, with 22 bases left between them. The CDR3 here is CALGEDFKGIRRYTDKLIF. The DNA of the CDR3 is TGTGCTCTTGGGGAAGATTTCAAAGGGATCAGGAGGTACACCGATAAACTCATCTTT.

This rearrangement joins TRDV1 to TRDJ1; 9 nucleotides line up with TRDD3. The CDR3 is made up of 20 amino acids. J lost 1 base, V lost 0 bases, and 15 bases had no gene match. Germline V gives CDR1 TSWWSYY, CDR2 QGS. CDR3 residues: CALGELMRGWGILSTDKLIF. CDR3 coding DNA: TGTGCTCTTGGGGAACTGATGAGGGGCTGGGGGATTCTAAGCACCGATAAACTCATCTTT.

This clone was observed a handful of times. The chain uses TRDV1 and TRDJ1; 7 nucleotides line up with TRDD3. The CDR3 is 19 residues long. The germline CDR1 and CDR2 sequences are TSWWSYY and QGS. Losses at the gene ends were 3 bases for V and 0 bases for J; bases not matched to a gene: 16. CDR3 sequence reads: CALGDRRLGSRWYTDKLIF. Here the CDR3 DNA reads TGTGCTCTTGGGGACCGGAGACTGGGGAGCCGGTGGTACACCGATAAACTCATCTTT.

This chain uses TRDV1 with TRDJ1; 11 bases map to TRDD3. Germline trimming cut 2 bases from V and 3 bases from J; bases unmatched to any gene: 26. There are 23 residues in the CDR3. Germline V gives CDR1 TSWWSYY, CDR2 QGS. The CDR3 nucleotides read TGTGCTCTTGGGGAAGGCAGAACCTACCGCCCCCTGAGCCCTGGGGGATACCCCGATAAACTCATCTTT. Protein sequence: CALGEGRTYRPLSPGGYPDKLIF.

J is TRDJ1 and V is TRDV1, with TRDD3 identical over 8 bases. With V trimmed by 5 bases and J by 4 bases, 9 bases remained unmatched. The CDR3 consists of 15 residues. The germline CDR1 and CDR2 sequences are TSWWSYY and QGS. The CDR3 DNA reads TGTGCTCTTGGGCCTTGGGGGATGGGTGGCGATAAACTCATCTTT. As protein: CALGPWGMGGDKLIF.

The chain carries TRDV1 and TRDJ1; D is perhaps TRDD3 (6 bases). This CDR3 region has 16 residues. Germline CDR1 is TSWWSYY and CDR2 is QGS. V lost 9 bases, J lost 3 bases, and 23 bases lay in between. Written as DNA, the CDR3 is TGTGCTCTCGCTCATACGAGGTGGGGGGAGTCCGATAAACTCATCTTT. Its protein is CALAHTRWGESDKLIF.

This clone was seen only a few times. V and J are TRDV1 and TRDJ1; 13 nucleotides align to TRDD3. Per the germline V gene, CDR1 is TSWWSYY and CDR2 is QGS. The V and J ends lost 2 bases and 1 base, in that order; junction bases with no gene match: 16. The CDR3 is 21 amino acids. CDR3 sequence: CALGERPLYYWGIRSTDKLIF. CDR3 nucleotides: TGTGCTCTTGGGGAAAGGCCGCTTTACTACTGGGGGATACGTAGCACCGATAAACTCATCTTT.

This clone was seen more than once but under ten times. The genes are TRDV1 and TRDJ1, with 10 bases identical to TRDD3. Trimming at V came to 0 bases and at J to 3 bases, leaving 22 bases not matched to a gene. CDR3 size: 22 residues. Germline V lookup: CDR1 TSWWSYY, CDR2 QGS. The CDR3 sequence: CALGELGSSYVGGYASADKLIF. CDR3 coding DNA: TGTGCTCTTGGGGAACTGGGTTCATCCTACGTCGGGGGATACGCCTCCGCCGATAAACTCATCTTT.

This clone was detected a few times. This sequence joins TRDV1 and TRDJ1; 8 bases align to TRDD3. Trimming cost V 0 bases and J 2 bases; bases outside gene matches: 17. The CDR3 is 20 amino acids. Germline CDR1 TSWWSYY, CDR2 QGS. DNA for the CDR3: TGTGCTCTTGGGGAACTTTACTTCCCCTGGGGGACAAGGTGGACCGATAAACTCATCTTT. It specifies CALGELYFPWGTRWTDKLIF.